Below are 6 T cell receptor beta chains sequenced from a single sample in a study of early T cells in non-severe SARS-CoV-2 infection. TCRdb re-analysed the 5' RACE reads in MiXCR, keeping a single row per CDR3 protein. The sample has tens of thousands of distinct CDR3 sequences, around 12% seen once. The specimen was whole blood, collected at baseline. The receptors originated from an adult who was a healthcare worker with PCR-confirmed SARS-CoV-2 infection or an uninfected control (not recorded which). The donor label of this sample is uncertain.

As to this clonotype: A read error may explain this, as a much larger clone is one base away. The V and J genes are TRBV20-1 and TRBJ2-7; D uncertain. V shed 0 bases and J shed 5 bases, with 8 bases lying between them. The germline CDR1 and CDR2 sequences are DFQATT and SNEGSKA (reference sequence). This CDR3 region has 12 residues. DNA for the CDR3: TGCAGTGCTAGAGATATCCGGGACGAGCAGTACTTC. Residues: CSARDIRDEQYF.

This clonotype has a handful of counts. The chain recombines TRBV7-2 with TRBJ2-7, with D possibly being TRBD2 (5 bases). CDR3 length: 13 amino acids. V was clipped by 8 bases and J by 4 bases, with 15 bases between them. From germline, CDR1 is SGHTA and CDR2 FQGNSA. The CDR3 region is CASSSRRVYEQYF. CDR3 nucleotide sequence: TGTGCCAGCTCGAGCCGGCGGGTGTACGAGCAGTACTTC.

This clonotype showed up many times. The chain's CDR3 is CASSVSRAGSPEKLFF. The CDR3 region has the DNA TGTGCCAGCAGCGTAAGCCGGGCAGGGAGTCCTGAAAAACTGTTTTTT. The chain joins TRBV9 to TRBJ1-4, with D possibly matching TRBD1 (5 bases). The V end lost 1 base, the J end lost 7 bases, and 17 bases lay between the germline ends. Germline CDR1 is SGDLS and CDR2 is YYNGEE. The CDR3 totals 16 residues.

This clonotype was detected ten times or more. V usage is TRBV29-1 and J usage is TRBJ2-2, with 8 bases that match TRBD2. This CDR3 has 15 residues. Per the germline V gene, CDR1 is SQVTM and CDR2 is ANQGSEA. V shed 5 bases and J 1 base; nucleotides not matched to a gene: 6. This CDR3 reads CSVTGSGGNTGELFF. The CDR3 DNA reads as TGCAGCGTTACCGGCAGCGGGGGGAACACCGGGGAGCTGTTTTTT.

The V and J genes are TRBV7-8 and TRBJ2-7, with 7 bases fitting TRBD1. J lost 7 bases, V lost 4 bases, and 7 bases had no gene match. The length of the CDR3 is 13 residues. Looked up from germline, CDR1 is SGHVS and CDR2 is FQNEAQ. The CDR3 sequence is CASSSTTRGEQYF. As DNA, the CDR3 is TGTGCCAGCAGCTCGACCACCAGGGGGGAGCAGTACTTC. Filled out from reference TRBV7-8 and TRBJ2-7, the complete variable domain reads GAGVSQSPRYKVAKRGQDVALRCDPISGHVSLFWYQQALGQGPEFLTYFQNEAQLDKSGLPSDRFFAERPEGSVSTLKIQRTQQEDSAVYLCASSSTTRGEQYFGPGTRLTVT.

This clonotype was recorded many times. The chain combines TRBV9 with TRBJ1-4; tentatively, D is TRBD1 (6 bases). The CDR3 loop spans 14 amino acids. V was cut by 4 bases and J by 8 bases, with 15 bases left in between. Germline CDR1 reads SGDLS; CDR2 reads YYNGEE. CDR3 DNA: TGTGCCAGCAGCCCAAGTACAGGGAGGGAAAAACTGTTTTTT. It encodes CASSPSTGREKLFF.